The sequence of this T cell receptor beta chain was determined in a study of control samples from healthy donors and cancer patients. The data were produced by immunoSEQ multiplex PCR, yet TCRdb's version contains in-frame clones alone and is incomplete. The data hold 120,000 or so clones, with over 75% observed a single time. With 5 bases removed from V and 5 bases from J, the gap between germline ends came to 18 bases. This CDR3 has 15 amino acids. The germline CDR1 and CDR2 sequences are SGHNT and YENEEA. Sequencing used blood. The clonotype originates from a man between 35 and 55 years old in good health. V is TRBV11-3 and J is TRBJ1-2; D remains ambiguous. The CDR3 here is CASSLKKGPGYGYTF. The CDR3 DNA reads TGTGCCAGCAGCCTCAAGAAAGGGCCGGGTTATGGCTACACCTTC.